A single sample is the source of the 7 T cell receptor beta chains below, sequenced in a study of neoadjuvant anti-PD-1 for oral cavity cancer. Repertoires were generated with immunoSEQ multiplex PCR, while TCRdb's copy carries only in-frame clones and drops some. The sample carries roughly 18,000 clones, around 72% recorded once. The sequencing used PBMCs, collected before nivolumab (anti-PD-1) treatment. These receptors all come from a person aged 35-79 years with oral cavity squamous cell carcinoma.

This chain joins TRBV11-2 and TRBJ1-2; D unresolved. This CDR3 spans 12 amino acids. Germline assignment: CDR1 SGHAT and CDR2 FQNNGV. Trimming cost V 4 bases and J 4 bases, with 7 bases left between them. The CDR3, as DNA: TGTGCCAGCAGCTCTCGTCTCTATGGCTACACCTTC. Amino acid sequence: CASSSRLYGYTF.

The chain links TRBV13 to TRBJ2-7, with 10 bases matching TRBD2. Germline V gene sequence: CDR1 PRHDT, CDR2 FYEKMQ (reference sequence). V lost 5 bases to trimming and J lost 0 bases; unmatched junction nucleotides: 1. There are 14 residues in the CDR3. As DNA, the CDR3 is TGTGCCAGCAGCCAGCGGGAGGGCTCCTACGAGCAGTACTTC. Protein: CASSQREGSYEQYF.

The chain couples TRBV13 to TRBJ2-3; D is undetermined. The CDR3 spans 11 residues. Trimming took 3 bases from V and 4 from J, leaving 2 bases between them. CDR1 and CDR2 (germline): PRHDT, FYEKMQ (reference sequence). The CDR3 sequence is CASSFADTQYF. CDR3 DNA: TGTGCCAGCAGCTTCGCAGATACGCAGTATTTT. The full variable domain, with the rest looked up from reference TRBV13 and TRBJ2-3, is AAGVIQSPRHLIKEKRETATLKCYPIPRHDTVYWYQQGPGQDPQFLISFYEKMQSDKGSIPDRFSAQQFSDYHSELNMSSLELGDSALYFCASSFADTQYFGPGTRLTVL.

The V and J genes are TRBV11-3 and TRBJ2-7, with 7 bases lining up with TRBD1. The germline CDR1 and CDR2 sequences are SGHNT and YENEEA. CDR3 length: 13 residues. V gave up 3 bases and J gave up 5 bases; unmatched junction bases: 4. The CDR3 reads CASSFLTGDEQYF. CDR3 bases: TGTGCCAGCAGCTTCCTAACAGGGGACGAGCAGTACTTC.

This clone was counted a few times. The V gene is TRBV7-2, the J gene TRBJ1-4; D gene uncertain. The CDR3 has 12 amino acids. V was pared by 5 bases and J by 8 bases, with 9 bases between. In germline, CDR1 is SGHTA, CDR2 FQGNSA. The CDR3 region has the DNA TGTGCCAGCAGCCCTCAAAGAGAAAAACTGTTTTTT. Its translation: CASSPQREKLFF. Based on the CDR3 plus reference TRBV7-2 and TRBJ1-4, the full variable domain is GAGVSQSPSNKVTEKGKDVELRCDPISGHTALYWYRQSLGQGLEFLIYFQGNSAPDKSGLPSDRFSAERTGGSVSTLTIQRTQQEDSAVYLCASSPQREKLFFGSGTQLSVL.

This clone was found once. CDR3 sequence reads: CASSELDNTGELFF. CDR3 nucleotide sequence: TGTGCCAGCAGTGAACTGGACAACACCGGGGAGCTGTTTTTT. This chain connects TRBV2 to TRBJ2-2; D uncertain. Germline CDR1 SNHLY, CDR2 FYNNEI. The ends were cut back, 2 bases at V and 2 bases at J, with 6 bases in the middle. The CDR3 covers 14 residues.

The chain carries TRBV5-8 and TRBJ2-3; D may match TRBD1 or TRBD2 (6 bases each). The germline gives CDR1 SGHTS, CDR2 YDEGEE. Trimming shortened V by 3 bases and J by 5 bases, and 13 bases separated the two germline ends. The CDR3 length is 14 residues. The CDR3 sequence: CASSSAEGGDTQYF. The CDR3 bases are TGTGCCAGCAGCTCAGCGGAGGGGGGAGATACGCAGTATTTT.